The clone carrying this T cell receptor beta chain is medium-sized by share. The source of the sample is a study of Ad26.COV2.S vaccination and SARS-CoV-2 variants. Overall study: Ad26.COV2.S was injected intramuscularly once or twice, 56 days apart.

The treatment: roughly 18 received Ad26.COV2.S at low or high dose, single or two shots; 5 received placebo; per-sample allocation not given. Samples were taken on day 63 after the first vaccine or placebo injection. Germline V gene data show CDR1 as MNHEY and CDR2 as SMNVEV (reference sequence). Trimming took 5 bases from V and 1 from J, leaving 14 bases between them. The CDR3 covers 16 residues. Here immunoSEQ multiplex PCR was the method, and the copy in TCRdb shows in-frame clones only, minus some. The table shows 350,000 to 450,000 clones, with around 87% occurring only once. This sequence was found in a person between 18 and 59 years old who received the Ad26.COV2.S COVID-19 vaccine or a placebo. The sample was peripheral blood, taken in a trial of Ad26.COV2.S vaccine versus placebo. The rearrangement uses TRBV27 and TRBJ1-4; TRBD1 might be the D (5 bases). In nucleotides, the CDR3 is TGTGCCAGCAGTCCTTGGCAGGGTTTAACTAATGAAAAACTGTTTTTT. Translated, it gives CASSPWQGLTNEKLFF. The full variable domain, with the rest looked up from reference TRBV27 and TRBJ1-4, is EAQVTQNPRYLITVTGKKLTVTCSQNMNHEYMSWYRQDPGLGLRQIYYSMNVEVTDKGDVPEGYKVSRKEKRNFPLILESPSPNQTSLYFCASSPWQGLTNEKLFFGSGTQLSVL.